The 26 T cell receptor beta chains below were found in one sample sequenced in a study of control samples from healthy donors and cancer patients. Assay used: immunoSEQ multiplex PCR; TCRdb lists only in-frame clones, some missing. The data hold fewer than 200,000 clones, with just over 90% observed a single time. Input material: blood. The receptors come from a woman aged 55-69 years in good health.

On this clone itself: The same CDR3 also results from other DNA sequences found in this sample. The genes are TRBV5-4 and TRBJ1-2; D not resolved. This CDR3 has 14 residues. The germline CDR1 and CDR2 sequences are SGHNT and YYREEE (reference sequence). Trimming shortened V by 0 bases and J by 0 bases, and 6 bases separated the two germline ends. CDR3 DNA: TGTGCCAGCAGCTTGGGGGGAGCTAACTATGGCTACACCTTC. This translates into CASSLGGANYGYTF.

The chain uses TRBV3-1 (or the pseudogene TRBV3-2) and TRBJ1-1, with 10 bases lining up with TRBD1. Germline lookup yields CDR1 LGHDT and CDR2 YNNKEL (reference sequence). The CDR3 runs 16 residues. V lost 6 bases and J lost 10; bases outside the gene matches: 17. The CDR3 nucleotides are TGTGCCAGCAGTCGGGAATACGGGACAGGGGATCCTCCAGCTTTCTTT. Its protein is CASSREYGTGDPPAFF.

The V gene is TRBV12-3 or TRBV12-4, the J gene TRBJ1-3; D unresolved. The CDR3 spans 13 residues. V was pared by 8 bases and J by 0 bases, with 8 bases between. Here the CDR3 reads CASGVGSGNTIYF. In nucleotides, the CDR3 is TGTGCCAGCGGAGTGGGCTCTGGAAACACCATATATTTT.

CDR3 sequence: CATSREGRGGSTDTQYF. In nucleotides, the CDR3 is TGTGCCACCTCCCGTGAGGGGCGGGGGGGCAGCACAGATACGCAGTATTTT. The chain carries TRBV24-1 and TRBJ2-3, with 9 bases lining up with TRBD2. The CDR3 sequence is 17 residues long. The V gene end was trimmed by 9 bases and the J gene end by 0 bases; junction bases not matched to a gene: 12. Germline V CDR1 and CDR2: KGHDR, SFDVKD.

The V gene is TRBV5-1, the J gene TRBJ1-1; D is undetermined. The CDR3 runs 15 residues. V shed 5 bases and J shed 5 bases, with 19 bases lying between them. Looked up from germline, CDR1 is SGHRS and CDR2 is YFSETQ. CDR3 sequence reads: CASRPSTIRGTEAFF. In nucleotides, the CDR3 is TGCGCCAGCAGACCCTCGACGATCCGAGGGACTGAAGCTTTCTTT.

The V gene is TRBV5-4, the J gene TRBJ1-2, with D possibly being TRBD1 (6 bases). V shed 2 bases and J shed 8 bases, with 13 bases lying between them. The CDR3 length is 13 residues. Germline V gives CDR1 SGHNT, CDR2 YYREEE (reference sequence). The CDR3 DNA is TGTGCCAGCAGCTTCAACAGGGAGAACGGCTACACCTTC. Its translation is CASSFNRENGYTF.

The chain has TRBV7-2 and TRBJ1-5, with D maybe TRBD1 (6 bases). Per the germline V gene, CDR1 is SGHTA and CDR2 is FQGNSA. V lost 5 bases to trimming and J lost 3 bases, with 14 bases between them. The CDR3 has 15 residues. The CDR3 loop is CASSPPGAINQPQHF. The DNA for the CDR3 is TGTGCCAGCAGCCCCCCGGGGGCCATCAATCAGCCCCAGCATTTT.

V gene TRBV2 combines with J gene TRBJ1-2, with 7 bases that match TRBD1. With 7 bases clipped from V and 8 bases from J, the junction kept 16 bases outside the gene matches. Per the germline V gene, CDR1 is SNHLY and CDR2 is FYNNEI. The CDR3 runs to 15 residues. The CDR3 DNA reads TGTGCCAGCATGAACAACAGGGGTCCCCTGGGGGGCTACACCTTC. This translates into CASMNNRGPLGGYTF.

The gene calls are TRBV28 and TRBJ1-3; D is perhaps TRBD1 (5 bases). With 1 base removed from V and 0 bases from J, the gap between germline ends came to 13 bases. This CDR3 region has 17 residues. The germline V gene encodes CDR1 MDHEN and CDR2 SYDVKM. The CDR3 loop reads CASSLFSEGVSGNTIYF. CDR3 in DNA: TGTGCCAGCAGTTTATTTAGCGAAGGGGTCTCTGGAAACACCATATATTTT.

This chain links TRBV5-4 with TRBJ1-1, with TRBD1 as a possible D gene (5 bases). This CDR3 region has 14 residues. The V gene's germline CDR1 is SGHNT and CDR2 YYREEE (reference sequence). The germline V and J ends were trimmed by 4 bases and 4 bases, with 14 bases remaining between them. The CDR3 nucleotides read TGTGCCAGCAGCCGGGCGCAGGGTCCCACTGAAGCTTTCTTT. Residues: CASSRAQGPTEAFF.

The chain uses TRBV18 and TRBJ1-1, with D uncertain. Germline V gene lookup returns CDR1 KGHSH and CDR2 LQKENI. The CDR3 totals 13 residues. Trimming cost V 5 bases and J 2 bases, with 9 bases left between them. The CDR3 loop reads CASSTDGNTEAFF. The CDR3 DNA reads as TGTGCCAGCTCAACTGACGGCAACACTGAAGCTTTCTTT.

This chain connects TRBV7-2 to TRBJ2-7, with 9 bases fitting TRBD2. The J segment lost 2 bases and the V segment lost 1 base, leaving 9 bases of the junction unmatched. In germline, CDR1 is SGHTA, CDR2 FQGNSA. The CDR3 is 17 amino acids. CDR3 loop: CASSLGGGGIGTYEQYF. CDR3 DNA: TGTGCCAGCAGCTTAGGCGGGGGGGGGATAGGGACCTACGAGCAGTACTTC.

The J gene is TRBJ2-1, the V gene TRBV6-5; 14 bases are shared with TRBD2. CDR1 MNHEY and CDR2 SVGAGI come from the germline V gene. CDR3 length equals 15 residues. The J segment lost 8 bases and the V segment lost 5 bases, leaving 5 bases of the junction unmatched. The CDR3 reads CASSRLAGGPYEQFF. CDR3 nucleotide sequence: TGTGCCAGCAGTCGACTAGCGGGGGGGCCGTATGAGCAGTTCTTC.

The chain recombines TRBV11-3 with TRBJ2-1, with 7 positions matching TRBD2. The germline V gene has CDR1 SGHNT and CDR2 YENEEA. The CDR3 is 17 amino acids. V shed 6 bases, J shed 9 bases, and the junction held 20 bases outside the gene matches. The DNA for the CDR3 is TGTGCCAGCAGTTCCCGGAGTAACGGGCCGGGGAGGGGTGAGCAGTTCTTC. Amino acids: CASSSRSNGPGRGEQFF.

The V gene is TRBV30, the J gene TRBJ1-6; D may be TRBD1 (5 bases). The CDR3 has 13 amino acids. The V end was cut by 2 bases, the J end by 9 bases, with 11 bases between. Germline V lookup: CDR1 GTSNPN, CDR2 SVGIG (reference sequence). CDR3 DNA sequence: TGTGCCTGGAGTCTCCAGGGAAGTTCACCCCTCCACTTT. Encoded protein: CAWSLQGSSPLHF. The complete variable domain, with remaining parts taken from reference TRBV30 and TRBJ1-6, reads SQTIHQWPATLVQPVGSPLSLECTVEGTSNPNLYWYRQAAGRGLQLLFYSVGIGQISSEVPQNLSASRPQDRQFILSSKKLLLSDSGFYLCAWSLQGSSPLHFGNGTRLTVT.

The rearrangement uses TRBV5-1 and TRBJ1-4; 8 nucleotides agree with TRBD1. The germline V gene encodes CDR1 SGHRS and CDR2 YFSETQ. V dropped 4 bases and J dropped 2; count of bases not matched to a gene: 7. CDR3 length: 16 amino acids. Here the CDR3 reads CASSIRTGSTNEKLFF. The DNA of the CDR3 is TGCGCCAGCAGCATCCGGACAGGGTCCACTAATGAAAAACTGTTTTTT.

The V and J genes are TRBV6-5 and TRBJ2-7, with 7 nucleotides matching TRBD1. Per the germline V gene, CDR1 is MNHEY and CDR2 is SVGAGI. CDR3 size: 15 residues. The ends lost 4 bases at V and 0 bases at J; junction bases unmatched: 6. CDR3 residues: CASSSWTGSSYEQYF. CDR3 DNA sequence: TGTGCCAGCAGTTCTTGGACAGGAAGCTCCTACGAGCAGTACTTC.

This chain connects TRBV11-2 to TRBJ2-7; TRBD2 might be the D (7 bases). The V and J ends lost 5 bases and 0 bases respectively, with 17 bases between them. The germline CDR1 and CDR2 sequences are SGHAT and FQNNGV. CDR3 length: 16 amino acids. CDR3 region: CASSEGGGGFSYEQYF. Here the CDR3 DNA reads TGTGCCAGCAGCGAAGGAGGGGGGGGGTTCTCCTACGAGCAGTACTTC.

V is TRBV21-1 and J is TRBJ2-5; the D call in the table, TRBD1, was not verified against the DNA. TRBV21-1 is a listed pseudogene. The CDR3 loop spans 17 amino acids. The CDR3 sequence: CASSKGDRGRSQETQYF. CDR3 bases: TGTGCCAGCAGCAAAGGAGACAGGGGGCGATCCCAAGAGACCCAGTACTTC.

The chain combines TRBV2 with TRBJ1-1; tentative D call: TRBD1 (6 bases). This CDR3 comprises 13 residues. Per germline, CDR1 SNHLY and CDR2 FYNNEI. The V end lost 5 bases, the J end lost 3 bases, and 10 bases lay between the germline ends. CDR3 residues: CASSQSGDTEAFF. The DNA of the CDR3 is TGTGCCAGCAGTCAATCAGGGGACACTGAAGCTTTCTTT.

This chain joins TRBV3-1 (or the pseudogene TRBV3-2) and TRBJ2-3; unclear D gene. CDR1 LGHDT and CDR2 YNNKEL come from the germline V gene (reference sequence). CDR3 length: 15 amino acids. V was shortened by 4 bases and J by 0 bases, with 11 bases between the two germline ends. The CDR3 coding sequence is TGTGCCAGCAGCCTTAACCCATCTAGCACAGATACGCAGTATTTT. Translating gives CASSLNPSSTDTQYF.

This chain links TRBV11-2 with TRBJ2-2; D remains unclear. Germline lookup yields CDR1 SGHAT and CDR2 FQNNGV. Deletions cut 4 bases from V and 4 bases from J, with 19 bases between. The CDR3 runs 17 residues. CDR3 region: CASSSSPDPRVTGELFF. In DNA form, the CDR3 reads TGTGCCAGCAGCTCCTCCCCCGACCCGAGAGTCACCGGGGAGCTGTTTTTT.

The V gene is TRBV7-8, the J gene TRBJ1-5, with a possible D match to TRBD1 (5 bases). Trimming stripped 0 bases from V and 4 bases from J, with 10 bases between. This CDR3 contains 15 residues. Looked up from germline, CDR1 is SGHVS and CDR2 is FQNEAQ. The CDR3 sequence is CASSLAQGGNQPQHF. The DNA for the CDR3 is TGTGCCAGCAGCTTAGCGCAGGGTGGGAATCAGCCCCAGCATTTT. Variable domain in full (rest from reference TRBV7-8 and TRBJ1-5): GAGVSQSPRYKVAKRGQDVALRCDPISGHVSLFWYQQALGQGPEFLTYFQNEAQLDKSGLPSDRFFAERPEGSVSTLKIQRTQQEDSAVYLCASSLAQGGNQPQHFGDGTRLSIL.

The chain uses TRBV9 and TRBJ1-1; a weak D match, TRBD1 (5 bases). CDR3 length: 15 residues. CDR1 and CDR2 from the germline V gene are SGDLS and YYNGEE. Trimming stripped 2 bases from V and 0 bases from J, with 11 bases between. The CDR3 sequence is CASSVSTAMNTEAFF. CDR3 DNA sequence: TGTGCCAGCAGCGTCTCGACAGCCATGAACACTGAAGCTTTCTTT.

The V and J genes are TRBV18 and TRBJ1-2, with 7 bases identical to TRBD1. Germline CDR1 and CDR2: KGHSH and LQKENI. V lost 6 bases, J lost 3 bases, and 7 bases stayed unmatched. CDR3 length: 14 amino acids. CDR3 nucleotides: TGTGCCAGCTCTGCTCGAGGGACAGACTATGGCTACACCTTC. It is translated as CASSARGTDYGYTF.

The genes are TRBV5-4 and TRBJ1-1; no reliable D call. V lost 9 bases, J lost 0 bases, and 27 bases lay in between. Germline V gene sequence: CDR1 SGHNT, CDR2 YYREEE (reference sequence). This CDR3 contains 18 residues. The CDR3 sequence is CATRVGANRRVMNTEAFF. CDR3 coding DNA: TGTGCCACCCGGGTGGGAGCTAATAGGAGGGTGATGAACACTGAAGCTTTCTTT.